This entry describes one T cell receptor beta chain. Antigen: not known. TCRdb's table, derived via immunoSEQ multiplex PCR, lists solely in-frame clones and lacks some. Here the sample spans roughly 25,000 clones, approximately 95% being singletons. Trimming took 4 bases from V and 1 from J; bases not matched to a gene: 5. The germline V gene encodes CDR1 LNHDA and CDR2 SQIVND (reference sequence). The CDR3 spans 15 residues. The data are from a study of graft-versus-host responses after intestinal transplantation. The study's findings and limits: Allografts of patients with graft-donor T cell macrochimerism showed high graft-versus-host to host-versus-graft clone ratios.

The sequence derives from a human patient who received an intestinal transplant, so some T cells may come from the graft donor. This sequence joins TRBV19 and TRBJ2-5; 8 positions match TRBD2. This specimen consisted of PBMCs, obtained 18 days after transplant. CDR3 in amino acids: CASSSSGAFQETQYF. DNA of the CDR3: TGTGCCAGTAGTAGTAGCGGGGCCTTCCAAGAGACCCAGTACTTC.